Presented here are 21 T cell receptor beta chains from one specimen sequenced in a study of early T cells in non-severe SARS-CoV-2 infection. TCRdb called the 5' RACE reads again in MiXCR, with one record for every CDR3 protein. The sample gives tens of thousands of distinct CDR3 sequences, less than 20% of which show up once; roughly an eighth is in the top ten. The material sequenced was whole blood. The receptors shown here come from an adult who was a healthcare worker with PCR-confirmed SARS-CoV-2 infection or an uninfected control (not recorded which).

This chain connects TRBV25-1 to TRBJ1-2, with 9 bases fitting TRBD1. CDR1 MGHDK and CDR2 SYGVNS come from the germline V gene. The V gene end was trimmed by 4 bases and the J gene end by 6 bases; junction bases not matched to a gene: 12. CDR3 size: 16 residues. The CDR3 region has the DNA TGTGCCAGCAGTGGATCCGGGACAGGGAATTTCCATGGCTACACCTTC. Translated: CASSGSGTGNFHGYTF.

There are a few counts of this clonotype. The junction does not match germline at one end; this may be a read error. The rearrangement uses TRBV10-1 and TRBJ2-5; 11 bases map to TRBD2. The germline V gene has CDR1 WNHNN and CDR2 SYGVQD (reference sequence). The CDR3 consists of 13 residues. CDR3 in amino acids: CASSEFLLAGGNF. The CDR3 DNA sequence: TGCGCCAGCAGTGAGTTTCTCCTAGCGGGAGGTAACTTC.

This clonotype has at least ten counts. This chain connects TRBV6-6 to TRBJ2-7, with a tentative D call TRBD1 (7 bases). Germline CDR1 reads MNHNY; CDR2 reads SVGAGI (reference sequence). V lost 2 bases, J lost 3 bases, and 14 bases lay in between. The CDR3 length is 15 residues. CDR3 residues: CASSYMTGRFYEQYF. In DNA, the CDR3 is TGTGCCAGCAGTTACATGACAGGGAGGTTCTACGAGCAGTACTTC.

The rearrangement uses TRBV19 and TRBJ2-4; 9 bases agree with TRBD1. Germline loops: CDR1 LNHDA, CDR2 SQIVND (reference sequence). The CDR3 length is 15 residues. The V and J ends lost 10 bases and 6 bases, in that order; junction bases with no gene match: 13. CDR3 nucleotides: TGTGCCATATCCTCCCCACAGGGGGCCGGAAACATTCAGTACTTC. Residues: CAISSPQGAGNIQYF.

This chain links TRBV7-6 with TRBJ2-2, with D possibly matching TRBD2 (6 bases). V lost 2 bases and J lost 1, with 23 bases in between. The CDR3 is 20 residues long. Germline lookup yields CDR1 SGHVS and CDR2 FNYEAQ. Written as DNA, the CDR3 is TGTGCCAGCAGCTTATTTAGAATCACAGACGGGAGTGTGAACACCGGGGAGCTGTTTTTT. This encodes CASSLFRITDGSVNTGELFF.

The CDR3 region is CASSPTSGSEQYF. CDR3 DNA sequence: TGTGCCAGCAGCCCCACTAGCGGGAGCGAGCAGTACTTC. The rearrangement links TRBV9 to TRBJ2-7, with 11 bases that match TRBD2. V gave up 4 bases and J gave up 6 bases; unmatched junction bases: 3. This CDR3 has 13 residues. CDR1 is SGDLS, CDR2 YYNGEE, per germline.

The table lists this clonotype with a few counts. The chain couples TRBV5-1 to TRBJ2-2; no clear D gene. The CDR3 is 15 residues long. Germline V gives CDR1 SGHRS, CDR2 YFSETQ. The V gene lost 0 bases and the J gene lost 1 base, with 7 bases spanning the gap. The CDR3 loop reads CASSLAPGNTGELFF. CDR3 coding DNA: TGCGCCAGCAGCTTGGCCCCAGGGAACACCGGGGAGCTGTTTTTT.

This clonotype was seen a few times. The J gene is TRBJ1-4, the V gene TRBV19; 8 bases match TRBD1. J was trimmed by 5 bases and V by 5 bases; bases with no gene match: 10. Per the germline V gene, CDR1 is LNHDA and CDR2 is SQIVND (reference sequence). This CDR3 is 16 amino acids long. The CDR3 is CASSADREGANEKLFF. The CDR3 bases are TGTGCCAGTAGTGCGGACAGGGAGGGGGCCAATGAAAAACTGTTTTTT.

This clonotype was found once. The chain recombines TRBV25-1 with TRBJ1-2; perhaps TRBD1 as D (5 bases). This CDR3 region has 14 residues. Germline loops: CDR1 MGHDK, CDR2 SYGVNS. Trimming shortened V by 1 base and J by 7 bases, and 13 bases separated the two germline ends. The CDR3: CASSELDGGFGYTF. The CDR3 bases are TGTGCCAGCAGTGAATTAGACGGGGGTTTTGGCTACACCTTC.

The CDR3 nucleotides read TGTGCCAGCAGTCACGGACCCCCGGGAGAGCGGTACAATGAGCAGTTCTTC. Translation: CASSHGPPGERYNEQFF. The chain couples TRBV14 to TRBJ2-1, with a weak D call TRBD2 (6 bases). V was clipped by 6 bases and J by 4 bases, with 22 bases between them. The CDR3 length is 17 residues. Per germline, CDR1 SGHDN and CDR2 FVKESK.

This clonotype has just a few counts. The chain carries TRBV29-1 and TRBJ1-2, with D possibly being TRBD1 (5 bases). The V end lost 4 bases, the J end lost 5 bases, and 20 bases lay between the germline ends. CDR1 and CDR2 (germline): SQVTM, ANQGSEA. There are 15 residues in the CDR3. The CDR3 nucleotides read TGCAGCGTTGGCCAGGGAGGGACCACGTCGTATGGCTACACCTTC. This codes for CSVGQGGTTSYGYTF.

This chain uses TRBV5-1 with TRBJ1-1; maybe TRBD1 (5 bases). This CDR3 comprises 13 residues. The germline V gene encodes CDR1 SGHRS and CDR2 YFSETQ. Between the trimmed V and J ends, which lost 3 bases and 1 base, there was a span of 7 bases. This CDR3 is CASSWTQNTEAFF. The CDR3 DNA reads TGCGCCAGCAGCTGGACACAGAACACTGAAGCTTTCTTT.

This clonotype was seen a handful of times. The rearrangement uses TRBV12-3 or TRBV12-4 and TRBJ1-2, with 7 bases aligning to TRBD1. The ends lost 6 bases at V and 5 bases at J; junction bases unmatched: 9. This CDR3 is 14 amino acids long. The chain's CDR3 is CASRSDRRNYGYTF. Written as DNA, the CDR3 is TGTGCCAGCAGGTCGGACAGGAGGAATTATGGCTACACCTTC.

The chain carries TRBV15 and TRBJ1-5; the match to TRBD1 covers 7 bases. V lost 0 bases and J lost 4; bases outside the gene matches: 6. CDR1 LNHNV and CDR2 YYDKDF come from the germline V gene (reference sequence). CDR3 length: 16 amino acids. The CDR3 coding sequence is TGTGCCACCAGCAGAGACGGGGACAGCGCGAATCAGCCCCAGCATTTT. Its protein product is CATSRDGDSANQPQHF. The full variable domain, its missing parts supplied by reference TRBV15 and TRBJ1-5, is DAMVIQNPRYQVTQFGKPVTLSCSQTLNHNVMYWYQQKSSQAPKLLFHYYDKDFNNEADTPDNFQSRRPNTSFCFLDIRSPGLGDTAMYLCATSRDGDSANQPQHFGDGTRLSIL.

This clonotype has a count of ten or more. This chain uses TRBV20-1 with TRBJ2-3, with TRBD2 matching 10 bases. V was clipped by 1 base and J by 3 bases; unmatched bases: 4. CDR1 and CDR2 from the germline V gene are DFQATT and SNEGSKA (reference sequence). This CDR3 contains 15 residues. The CDR3 region has the DNA TGCAGTGCTAGAGTCCCTAGCGGGGGTACAGATACGCAGTATTTT. This codes for CSARVPSGGTDTQYF.

This clonotype was observed a handful of times. CDR3 nucleotides: TGCAGTGCTACCAACCGGGACAGTTATTCCTACGAGCAGTACTTC. Amino acid sequence: CSATNRDSYSYEQYF. The V call is TRBV20-1, the J call TRBJ2-7; 7 bases align to TRBD1. Germline assignment: CDR1 DFQATT and CDR2 SNEGSKA (reference sequence). The CDR3 sequence is 15 residues long. After removal of 4 bases from V and 1 base from J, the junction contained 10 bases not matched to a gene.

The V gene is TRBV6-5, the J gene TRBJ1-5; 9 bases are a match to TRBD1. The CDR3 extends over 15 amino acids. Germline CDR1 is MNHEY and CDR2 is SVGAGI. V trimming: 6 bases; J trimming: 4 bases; junction bases outside the gene matches: 7. CDR3 loop: CASSQDRGRNQPQHF. In DNA, the CDR3 is TGTGCCAGCAGCCAGGACAGGGGCAGGAATCAGCCCCAGCATTTT.

This clonotype was observed a few times. The rearrangement links TRBV5-1 to TRBJ2-7; 10 bases agree with TRBD1. There are 16 residues in the CDR3. Germline V gives CDR1 SGHRS, CDR2 YFSETQ. The junction had 12 bases not matched to a gene; V was cut back by 4 bases and J by 5 bases. The CDR3 DNA reads TGCGCCAGCAGCGAACTTAGGACAGGGGGTCCCGACGAGCAGTACTTC. It specifies CASSELRTGGPDEQYF.

The rearrangement uses TRBV24-1 and TRBJ2-1, with D perhaps TRBD1 (5 bases). The germline V gene encodes CDR1 KGHDR and CDR2 SFDVKD. With 4 bases removed from V and 5 bases from J, the gap between germline ends came to 11 bases. CDR3 length: 14 amino acids. The CDR3 is CATSEARGHNEQFF. CDR3 DNA sequence: TGTGCCACCAGTGAAGCTAGGGGCCACAATGAGCAGTTCTTC.

This clonotype came up a few times. The chain employs TRBV7-6 and TRBJ1-1; D gene unclear. The V end lost 4 bases, the J end lost 4 bases, and 10 bases lay between the germline ends. This CDR3 has 13 residues. Looked up from germline, CDR1 is SGHVS and CDR2 is FNYEAQ. CDR3 residues: CASSSGRITEAFF. In DNA, the CDR3 is TGTGCCAGCAGCTCCGGGCGGATCACTGAAGCTTTCTTT.

The chain couples TRBV28 to TRBJ1-1; D uncertain. The CDR3 totals 14 residues. Germline CDR1 MDHEN, CDR2 SYDVKM. Trimming left V 6 bases short and J 0 bases short, with 11 bases between. The CDR3, as DNA: TGTGCCAGCAGCAGGCCGGGGATGAACACTGAAGCTTTCTTT. Its protein product is CASSRPGMNTEAFF.